This entry describes one T cell receptor beta chain. The antigen is undetermined. The data derive from a study of identical twins. Regarding the study as a whole: Less excess twin sharing appeared in beta out-of-frame sequences. Models, which agreed with sharing between unrelated individuals, nonetheless underestimated the out-of-frame TCR alpha sharing seen in monozygotic twins. The study found excess low generation probability among twin-shared out-of-frame alpha sequences.

Using its own MiXCR run on the 5' RACE reads, TCRdb lists one record per CDR3 protein. The sample contains roughly 500,000 distinct CDR3 sequences, 20% to 25% of which appear only once. The ends were cut back, 3 bases at V and 4 bases at J, with 12 bases in the middle. CDR1 LGHDT and CDR2 YNNKEL come from the germline V gene (reference sequence). This CDR3 contains 15 residues. These data are also associated with another study on T cells expressing NK-cell markers. This second study says: The CD3+CD56-NKG2C+ fraction of several donors was likewise dominated by these clonotypes.

The sequence was collected from a woman aged 18 to 35 in good health. The V and J genes are TRBV3-1 and TRBJ2-2; D unclear. The sequenced material came from CD4+ T cells sorted from blood. The DNA for the CDR3 is TGTGCCAGCAGCCAGATGGTGGGGTTCACCGGGGAGCTGTTTTTT. Its protein is CASSQMVGFTGELFF.